This is a list of T cell receptor beta chains from one sample in a study of control samples from healthy donors and cancer patients. The protocol was immunoSEQ multiplex PCR, while the TCRdb copy is restricted to in-frame clones and leaves out a portion. The data show tens of thousands of clones, about 90% seen once. Material: PBMCs. The receptors here all came from a woman in her sixties with head and neck cancer. Each CDR3 is given with its conserved first and last residue. D genes are given only for firm matches. A row's size may be missing; if present it is once, few, many or a size class.

-	TRBV5-1	TRBJ2-3	-	TGCGCCAGCACTGGGAGACTCTCTAGCACAGATACGCAGTATTTT	CASTGRLSSTDTQYF
-	TRBV28	TRBJ1-5	once	TGTGCCAGCAGTCCGCCAGGAAGGACAGTTAGCAATCAGCCCCAGCATTTT	CASSPPGRTVSNQPQHF
TRBD1	TRBV28	TRBJ1-1	once	TGTGCCAGCAGACCTCTTCACAGGGGAACGAACACTGAAGCTTTCTTT	CASRPLHRGTNTEAFF
-	TRBV3-1/TRBV3-2	TRBJ2-1	-	TGTGCCAGCCGGGAGACCGGCTACAATGAGCAGTTCTTC	CASRETGYNEQFF
-	TRBV5-4	TRBJ2-1	-	TGTGCCAGCAGCCGTAGCAGATATAGTGAGCAGTTCTTC	CASSRSRYSEQFF
TRBD1	TRBV18	TRBJ2-5	-	TGTGCCAGCTCACCTTCTACCGGGACAGAAGAGACCCAGTACTTC	CASSPSTGTEETQYF
TRBD1	TRBV29-1	TRBJ2-1	-	TGCAGCGTTGGGGCAGGGGGAAATACTGAGCAGTTCTTC	CSVGAGGNTEQFF
-	TRBV3-1/TRBV3-2	TRBJ2-7	-	TGTGCCAGCAGCCAAGATCTTAACCCTAACTACGAGCAGTACTTC	CASSQDLNPNYEQYF
-	TRBV7-2	TRBJ2-3	-	TGTGCCAGCAGCTTAGGTCCCCCGAGCACAGATACGCAGTATTTT	CASSLGPPSTDTQYF
-	TRBV4-1	TRBJ2-6	-	TGCGCCAGCAGCCAAGATCTAGCAGGAGGGCCTGGGGCCAACGTCCTGACTTTC	CASSQDLAGGPGANVLTF
TRBD2	TRBV4-2	TRBJ2-3	-	TGTGCCAGCAGCCAAGATTGGGAGACTAGCGCCTCAGATACGCAGTATTTT	CASSQDWETSASDTQYF
TRBD1	TRBV5-1	TRBJ2-1	-	TGCGCCAGCAGAATTGGACAGGGGTCCTACAATGAGCAGTTCTTC	CASRIGQGSYNEQFF
TRBD2	TRBV7-2	TRBJ2-3	once	TGTGCCAGCAGCTTAGTTACTAGCGGGAGCACAGATACGCAGTATTTT	CASSLVTSGSTDTQYF
-	TRBV6-6	TRBJ2-7	-	TGTGCCAGCTGGGGGGACAGCTCCTACGAGCAGTACTTC	CASWGDSSYEQYF
TRBD1	TRBV2	TRBJ1-2	-	TGTGCCAGCAGTTCAGGGGGCAACTATGGCTACACCTTC	CASSSGGNYGYTF
-	TRBV28	TRBJ2-7	-	TGTGCCAGCAGTTTCTCTTTAGTAGCCTTAAGCTACGAGCAGTACTTC	CASSFSLVALSYEQYF
-	TRBV14	TRBJ1-2	once	TGTGCCAGCAGCCAAGATCTGGGACGGCGGATCACCTTC	CASSQDLGRRITF
-	TRBV18	TRBJ2-1	-	TGTGCCAGCTCACCATCGTTAGTGGATAACAATGAGCAGTTCTTC	CASSPSLVDNNEQFF
TRBD2	TRBV12-3/TRBV12-4	TRBJ2-1	-	TGTGCCAGCACTCGGGGGGGGCGGGATGAGCAGTTCTTC	CASTRGGRDEQFF
-	TRBV30	TRBJ1-4	-	TGTGCCTGGAGTGTAGGGGCTCAGAATGAAAAACTGTTTTTT	CAWSVGAQNEKLFF
TRBD2	TRBV7-2	TRBJ2-2	-	TGTGCCAGCAGCTTGGCGGGAGGTTCGAACACCGGGGAGCTGTTTTTT	CASSLAGGSNTGELFF
-	TRBV7-9	TRBJ2-2	-	TGTGCCAGCAGCCCGCCAGTTTACGGGGAGCTGTTTTTT	CASSPPVYGELFF
-	TRBV11-2	TRBJ1-3	-	TGTGCCAGCAGCTTAAAGGGGGTATCTGGAAACACCATATATTTT	CASSLKGVSGNTIYF
-	TRBV30	TRBJ1-5	-	TGTGCCTGGAGCCTGACAGGTCAGCCCCAGCATTTT	CAWSLTGQPQHF
-	TRBV4-2	TRBJ2-3	-	TGTGCCAGCAGCCAAGGGCTTAGCACAGATACGCAGTATTTT	CASSQGLSTDTQYF
-	TRBV20-1	TRBJ2-7	-	TGCAGTGCTAGTAGCCCGACCGGAGTATACGAGCAGTACTTC	CSASSPTGVYEQYF
-	TRBV6-2/TRBV6-3	TRBJ2-3	-	TGTGCCAGCAGTTACGCTGGAGCGAAAGATACGCAGTATTTT	CASSYAGAKDTQYF
TRBD2	TRBV24-1	TRBJ2-1	-	TGTGCCACCAGTGATTGGTCTAGCGGGAGTCGGAATGAGCAGTTCTTC	CATSDWSSGSRNEQFF
TRBD1	TRBV2	TRBJ2-7	-	TGTGCCAGCAGGGGGAGGACAGGGGGCTTCTACGAGCAGTACTTC	CASRGRTGGFYEQYF
TRBD1	TRBV5-1	TRBJ1-1	-	TGCGCCAGCAGCTCAGGGACAGGGGGCCCCACTGAAGCTTTCTTT	CASSSGTGGPTEAFF
TRBD2	TRBV4-1	TRBJ2-7	-	TGCGCCAGCAGCACCGCTAGCGGGACGTTCTACGAGCAGTACTTC	CASSTASGTFYEQYF
-	TRBV5-1	TRBJ1-1	-	TGCGCCAGCAGCTTGGCGTTCCCCGCATTAAAACAGACTGAAGCTTTCTTT	CASSLAFPALKQTEAFF
TRBD1	TRBV4-3	TRBJ2-5	-	TGCGCCAGCAGCCAAGACCGGGACAGCCAAGAGACCCAGTACTTC	CASSQDRDSQETQYF
TRBD2	TRBV19	TRBJ2-7	-	TGTGCCAGTAGTATCTTTCCTAGCGGGAGCTCCTACGAGCAGTACTTC	CASSIFPSGSSYEQYF
-	TRBV5-6	TRBJ2-4	-	TGTGCCAGCAGCTTTCGCGCCGGGGAAAACATTCAGTACTTC	CASSFRAGENIQYF
-	TRBV29-1	TRBJ2-7	-	TGCAGCGTTGCGACGGGCTCCTACGAGCAGTACTTC	CSVATGSYEQYF
TRBD1	TRBV30	TRBJ1-6	-	TGTGCCTGGAGCGCCGGGACAGCCAATAATTCACCCCTCCACTTT	CAWSAGTANNSPLHF
-	TRBV2	TRBJ1-5	-	TGTGCCAGCAGTGTGGGTCAGCCCCAGCATTTT	CASSVGQPQHF
-	TRBV7-2	TRBJ2-5	-	TGTGCCAGCAGCTTAATTAGTAGGGAGACCCAGTACTTC	CASSLISRETQYF
TRBD2	TRBV19	TRBJ2-5	-	TGTGCCAGTTCCTGGCTAGCGGGAGGAGAGACCCAGTACTTC	CASSWLAGGETQYF
-	TRBV5-5	TRBJ2-6	-	TGTGCCAGCAGCTTGGCCCTTGGGCCCGGGGCCAACGTCCTGACTTTC	CASSLALGPGANVLTF